This section outlines one T cell receptor beta chain sequence together with its context. Its antigen remains unidentified. This specimen comes from a study of cytomegalovirus exposure and HLA in healthy donors. The PCR made use of 60 Vbeta and 13 Jbeta primers. Clones were read by immunoSEQ multiplex PCR, and TCRdb kept only the in-frame ones, dropping some. The sample consists of under 200,000 clones, 80% of them appearing once. Study findings and constraints: A prior analysis recorded that most TCR beta V segments were productive about 87% or about 30% of the time. Donor immune exposure was known only as CMV serostatus.

This CDR3 has 16 residues. V gave up 6 bases and J gave up 2 bases; unmatched junction bases: 9. Germline lookup yields CDR1 SGHTA and CDR2 FQGNSA. This receptor was identified in a human donor in good health. The chain employs TRBV7-2 and TRBJ2-1; 8 bases map to TRBD2. The sequenced material came from PBMCs. The DNA for the CDR3 is TGTGCCAGCAGTCGAGCGGGGGCCCCAACCTACAATGAGCAGTTCTTC. This sequence encodes CASSRAGAPTYNEQFF.